Listed here are 27 T cell receptor beta chains from one sample, sequenced in a study of T cell repertoires in cytomegalovirus infection. These receptors lack a known antigen. TCRdb re-analysed the reads in MiXCR, keeping a single row per CDR3 protein. This sample carries hundreds of thousands of distinct CDR3 sequences, over 25% of them seen once, and the ten largest clones take around 11%. Sample: cultured CD8+ T cells from PBMCs, taken from culture after CMV antigen stimulation. Source of these receptors: a human donor in good health (CMV status not recorded). Some clones in this sample may be carry-over from other donors' samples.

This clonotype was picked up a small number of times. The gene calls are TRBV19 and TRBJ1-1; 9 bases agree with TRBD1. Germline CDR1 and CDR2: LNHDA and SQIVND (reference sequence). This CDR3 has 15 residues. V lost 6 bases, J lost 5 bases, and 10 bases stayed unmatched. CDR3 protein: CASSTATGGITEAFF. The CDR3 coding sequence is TGTGCCAGTAGCACAGCAACAGGGGGCATAACTGAAGCTTTCTTT.

This chain connects TRBV11-2 to TRBJ2-2; 10 nucleotides match TRBD2. Germline V gives CDR1 SGHAT, CDR2 FQNNGV. Trimming cost V 3 bases and J 5 bases; bases outside gene matches: 12. This CDR3 spans 18 amino acids. The CDR3 coding sequence is TGTGCCAGCAGCTTTGGTACAGCGGGGGGGCCGGGGACCGGGGAGCTGTTTTTT. Translated, it gives CASSFGTAGGPGTGELFF.

The rearrangement joins TRBV12-3 or TRBV12-4 to TRBJ2-1; D is unclear. This CDR3 is built from 11 residues. V was trimmed by 6 bases and J by 15 bases, leaving 15 bases between them. The chain's CDR3 is CASSRLGRRFF. The CDR3 nucleotides read TGTGCCAGCAGCCGCTTAGGGCGACGGTTCTTC.

This clonotype was counted many times. The V gene is TRBV7-2, the J gene TRBJ2-5; 10 positions agree with TRBD2. The J segment lost 5 bases and the V segment lost 5 bases, leaving 11 bases of the junction unmatched. This CDR3 spans 16 amino acids. Germline V gives CDR1 SGHTA, CDR2 FQGNSA. In nucleotides, the CDR3 is TGTGCCAGCAGCCCCCAAGCGGGGGGGGGTGTCGAGACCCAGTACTTC. The encoded protein is CASSPQAGGGVETQYF.

This clonotype was counted many times. The V and J genes are TRBV7-9 and TRBJ2-1, with D perhaps TRBD1 (6 bases). The germline gives CDR1 SEHNR, CDR2 FQNEAQ (reference sequence). V lost 5 bases and J 10 bases, leaving 15 bases between the germline ends. The CDR3 length is 13 residues. The CDR3 bases are TGTGCCAGCAGCGCTACAGGGCAAGGCGAGCAGTTCTTC. Amino acids: CASSATGQGEQFF.

V is TRBV5-6 and J is TRBJ1-2; D gene uncertain. Germline CDR1 reads SGHDT; CDR2 reads YYEEEE. V shed 4 bases and J shed 4 bases, with 17 bases lying between them. The CDR3 loop spans 15 amino acids. The CDR3 is CASSAVEGSGYGYTF. The DNA of the CDR3 is TGTGCCAGCAGCGCCGTTGAAGGGTCAGGCTATGGCTACACCTTC.

This clonotype occurred a few times. V gene TRBV9 combines with J gene TRBJ2-1; maybe TRBD2 (6 bases). The CDR3 loop spans 15 amino acids. Germline V CDR1 and CDR2: SGDLS, YYNGEE. The V and J ends lost 3 bases and 2 bases respectively, with 12 bases between them. In DNA, the CDR3 is TGTGCCAGCAGCGAGCAGGGAGGCACCTACAATGAGCAGTTCTTC. Its translation: CASSEQGGTYNEQFF.

The chain combines TRBV7-2 with TRBJ2-1; 11 bases align to TRBD2. This CDR3 is built from 17 residues. The germline V gene encodes CDR1 SGHTA and CDR2 FQGNSA. V was pared by 3 bases and J by 0 bases, with 4 bases of the junction left unmatched. The CDR3 protein is CASSFPSGGTSYNEQFF. Here the CDR3 DNA reads TGTGCCAGCAGCTTCCCTAGCGGGGGGACCTCCTACAATGAGCAGTTCTTC.

The CDR3 bases are TGTGCCATCAGTGTCGGGATTAGCACAGATACGCAGTATTTT. Its translation: CAISVGISTDTQYF. J is TRBJ2-3 and V is TRBV10-3; weak D call: TRBD2 (5 bases). The V gene's germline CDR1 is ENHRY and CDR2 SYGVKD. The CDR3 consists of 14 residues. V was pared by 4 bases and J by 0 bases, with 8 bases between.

This chain connects TRBV2 to TRBJ1-2, with TRBD1 matching over 7 bases. The germline V gene encodes CDR1 SNHLY and CDR2 FYNNEI. The CDR3 has 12 amino acids. V was clipped by 6 bases and J by 7 bases; unmatched bases: 5. CDR3 DNA: TGTGCCAGCAGGTGGTCAGGGGGTGGCTACACCTTC. Amino acid sequence: CASRWSGGGYTF.

The rearrangement links TRBV7-4 to TRBJ2-4; D is perhaps TRBD1 (7 bases). V lost 5 bases and J 2 bases, leaving 10 bases between the germline ends. The CDR3 length is 14 residues. The germline CDR1 and CDR2 sequences are SGHVT and SQSDAQ. In DNA, the CDR3 is TGTGCCAGCAGCCCAGGGGGGACCAAAAACATTCAGTACTTC. This encodes CASSPGGTKNIQYF.

V and J are TRBV24-1 and TRBJ2-7; no reliable D call. The CDR3 sequence is 12 residues long. Trimming removed 9 bases from V and 0 bases from J, with 8 bases in between. Germline CDR1 KGHDR, CDR2 SFDVKD. CDR3 region: CATSDGSYEQYF. In nucleotides, the CDR3 is TGTGCCACCTCGGACGGCTCCTACGAGCAGTACTTC.

J is TRBJ2-5 and V is TRBV12-3 or TRBV12-4; 9 bases are shared with TRBD2. The CDR3 extends over 14 amino acids. J was trimmed by 1 base and V by 6 bases; bases with no gene match: 3. DNA for the CDR3: TGTGCCAGCAGGGAGCGGGGGGCCCAAGAGACCCAGTACTTC. Protein product: CASRERGAQETQYF.

The chain uses TRBV5-1 and TRBJ1-5; a possible D gene is TRBD1 (6 bases). V lost 0 bases and J lost 6, with 34 bases in between. Looked up from germline, CDR1 is SGHRS and CDR2 is YFSETQ. This CDR3 spans 22 amino acids. CDR3 region: CASSLVRTLNLTTGTRSQPQHF. The DNA of the CDR3 is TGCGCCAGCAGCTTGGTCCGGACCTTGAACCTCACGACAGGCACGCGTAGTCAGCCCCAGCATTTT.

This clonotype came up many times. The V call is TRBV7-8, the J call TRBJ2-7; 10 positions agree with TRBD1. The CDR3 covers 16 residues. V lost 0 bases and J lost 5; bases outside the gene matches: 7. The germline gives CDR1 SGHVS, CDR2 FQNEAQ. The CDR3: CASSLASGTGEHEQYF. The DNA of the CDR3 is TGTGCCAGCAGCTTAGCTTCCGGGACAGGGGAACACGAGCAGTACTTC.

V and J are TRBV10-3 and TRBJ2-1; D call uncertain. This CDR3 is 11 amino acids long. CDR1 and CDR2 from the germline V gene are ENHRY and SYGVKD. V gave up 9 bases and J gave up 6 bases, with 9 bases separating them. This chain's CDR3 is CAIRDSNEQFF. The CDR3 DNA sequence: TGTGCCATTAGGGATTCCAATGAGCAGTTCTTC.

This clonotype was counted between two and nine times. V usage is TRBV27 and J usage is TRBJ1-2; possibly TRBD1 for D (5 bases). CDR1 is MNHEY and CDR2 is SMNVEV in the germline V gene (reference sequence). This CDR3 comprises 13 residues. The germline V and J ends were trimmed by 0 bases and 10 bases, with 12 bases remaining between them. CDR3 coding DNA: TGTGCCAGCAGTTTATCAGGGACTTCGGCCTACACCTTC. It translates to CASSLSGTSAYTF.

This clonotype was found a few times. The chain has TRBV7-9 and TRBJ1-3, with a weak D call TRBD1 (6 bases). The germline gives CDR1 SEHNR, CDR2 FQNEAQ (reference sequence). V lost 8 bases to trimming and J lost 6 bases, with 26 bases between them. The CDR3 consists of 17 residues. For the CDR3, the DNA is TGTGCCAGCCCCGAGGACAGAAATTTTATCGGAACAAACACCATATATTTT. Its protein is CASPEDRNFIGTNTIYF. The whole variable domain, remainder taken from reference TRBV7-9 and TRBJ1-3, is DTGVSQNPRHKITKRGQNVTFRCDPISEHNRLYWYRQTLGQGPEFLTYFQNEAQLEKSRLLSDRFSAERPKGSFSTLEIQRTEQGDSAMYLCASPEDRNFIGTNTIYFGEGSWLTVV.

This sequence joins TRBV28 and TRBJ2-1, with unresolved D. Germline CDR1 reads MDHEN; CDR2 reads SYDVKM. This CDR3 contains 15 residues. Between the trimmed V and J ends, which lost 2 bases and 2 bases, there was a span of 10 bases. The CDR3 region has the DNA TGTGCCAGCAGTTTAACCAGCATGACCTACAATGAGCAGTTCTTC. This encodes CASSLTSMTYNEQFF.

The rearrangement joins TRBV9 to TRBJ1-1; no firm D call. CDR1 and CDR2 (germline): SGDLS, YYNGEE. V lost 3 bases, J lost 1 base, and 10 bases lay in between. The CDR3 has 14 amino acids. For the CDR3, the DNA is TGTGCCAGCAGCGCCGCTGACCGGAACACTGAAGCTTTCTTT. Protein: CASSAADRNTEAFF. Together with reference TRBV9 and TRBJ1-1, the CDR3 gives the full variable domain: DSGVTQTPKHLITATGQRVTLRCSPRSGDLSVYWYQQSLDQGLQFLIQYYNGEERAKGNILERFSAQQFPDLHSELNLSSLELGDSALYFCASSAADRNTEAFFGQGTRLTVV.

The chain couples TRBV4-1 to TRBJ1-2; no definite D call. Trimming removed 2 bases at V and 4 bases at J, with 17 bases between. CDR1 and CDR2 from the germline V gene are MGHRA and YSYEKL. The CDR3 extends over 16 amino acids. The CDR3: CASSQLSGGKAYGYTF. CDR3 sequence (DNA): TGCGCCAGCAGCCAATTGTCGGGAGGGAAGGCCTATGGCTACACCTTC.

V and J are TRBV7-2 and TRBJ2-7; TRBD1 matches 8 bases. This CDR3 has 16 residues. After removal of 5 bases from V and 9 bases from J, the junction contained 18 bases not matched to a gene. Germline V gene sequence: CDR1 SGHTA, CDR2 FQGNSA. CDR3 sequence reads: CTSSDRVGDRQRGQYF. CDR3 DNA sequence: TGTACCAGCAGCGATAGGGTAGGGGACAGGCAACGGGGGCAGTACTTC.

V gene TRBV5-1 combines with J gene TRBJ2-2, with a possible D match to TRBD1 (7 bases). CDR3 length equals 17 residues. The germline gives CDR1 SGHRS, CDR2 YFSETQ. V was shortened by 3 bases and J by 4 bases, with 19 bases between the two germline ends. CDR3 protein: CASSSYLRQGGTGELFF. The CDR3 nucleotides read TGCGCCAGCAGCTCATACCTCAGACAGGGAGGCACCGGGGAGCTGTTTTTT.

At least ten counts were recorded for this clonotype. V and J are TRBV9 and TRBJ2-1, with 13 positions matching TRBD2. The ends lost 3 bases at V and 9 bases at J; junction bases unmatched: 6. The CDR3 extends over 15 amino acids. In germline, CDR1 is SGDLS, CDR2 YYNGEE. The DNA of the CDR3 is TGTGCCAGCAGCGGAACTAGCGGGGGGGCGGTTGAGCAGTTCTTC. It specifies CASSGTSGGAVEQFF.

Regarding this clonotype: A clone one base away is much larger, so this may be a read error. The chain recombines TRBV7-2 with TRBJ1-6, with D tentatively TRBD1 (5 bases). Germline V gives CDR1 SGHTA, CDR2 FQGNSA. The CDR3 is 17 amino acids. The CDR3 reads CANSFGGYPTPNSPLHF. CDR3 bases: TGTGCCAACAGCTTTGGGGGATACCCTACTCCTAATTCACCCCTCCACTTT.

This chain links TRBV12-3 or TRBV12-4 with TRBJ2-3, with 13 bases fitting TRBD2. The CDR3 consists of 15 residues. V lost 6 bases, J lost 1 base, and 1 base stayed unmatched. DNA for the CDR3: TGTGCCAGCAGGACTAGCGGGGGGCGCACAGATACGCAGTATTTT. It translates to CASRTSGGRTDTQYF.

This rearrangement joins TRBV4-1 to TRBJ2-2; D is perhaps TRBD1 (6 bases). V was pared by 4 bases and J by 1 base, with 16 bases between. Germline loops: CDR1 MGHRA, CDR2 YSYEKL. The CDR3 sequence is 17 residues long. The CDR3 DNA follows: TGCGCCAGCAGCCCCGGGGCAGGGGAGTGGAACACCGGGGAGCTGTTTTTT. As protein: CASSPGAGEWNTGELFF.